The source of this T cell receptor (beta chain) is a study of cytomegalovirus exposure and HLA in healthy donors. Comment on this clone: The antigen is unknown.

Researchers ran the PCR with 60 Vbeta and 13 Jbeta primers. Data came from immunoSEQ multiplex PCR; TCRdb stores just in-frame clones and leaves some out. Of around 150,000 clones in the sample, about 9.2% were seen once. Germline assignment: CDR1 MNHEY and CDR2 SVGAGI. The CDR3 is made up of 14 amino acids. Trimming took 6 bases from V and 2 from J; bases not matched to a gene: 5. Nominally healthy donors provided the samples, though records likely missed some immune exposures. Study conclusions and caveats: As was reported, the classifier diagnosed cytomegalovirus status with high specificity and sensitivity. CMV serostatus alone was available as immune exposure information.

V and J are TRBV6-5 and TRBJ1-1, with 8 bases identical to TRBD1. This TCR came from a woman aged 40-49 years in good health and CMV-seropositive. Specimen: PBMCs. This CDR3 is CASRVDRVNTEAFF. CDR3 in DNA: TGTGCCAGCAGAGTGGACAGGGTAAACACTGAAGCTTTCTTT.